The 17 T cell receptor beta chains given below trace back to one sample, sequenced in a study of T cell changes during pregnancy in multiple sclerosis. Only in-frame clones appear in the TCRdb table, and some are missing; sequencing was by immunoSEQ multiplex PCR. In the table there are tens of thousands of clones, around nine tenths of which are singletons. This specimen was CD8+ T cells from peripheral blood mononuclear cells, taken in the third trimester of pregnancy. These receptors were collected from a female donor with multiple sclerosis, enrolled in a pregnancy study.

This chain connects TRBV4-2 to TRBJ2-1, with D possibly TRBD2 on 5 matching bases. The V and J ends lost 1 base and 7 bases respectively, with 20 bases between them. This CDR3 has 17 amino acids. Per the germline V gene, CDR1 is LGHNA and CDR2 is YNFKEQ. The CDR3 here is CASSQGPSGGGTNEQFF. The CDR3 coding sequence is TGTGCCAGCAGCCAAGGCCCAAGTGGCGGAGGTACGAATGAGCAGTTCTTC.

V is TRBV11-2 and J is TRBJ1-1; D might be TRBD1 (5 bases). Deletions cut 4 bases from V and 7 bases from J, with 22 bases between. CDR1 SGHAT and CDR2 FQNNGV come from the germline V gene. The CDR3 sequence is 16 residues long. The DNA of the CDR3 is TGTGCCAGCAGCTCCGTGGTTGGGGCCTCGCGGGGTGAAGCTTTCTTT. Its translation is CASSSVVGASRGEAFF.

The chain employs TRBV7-3 and TRBJ2-3; D might be TRBD1 (5 bases). This CDR3 is 16 amino acids long. Germline V CDR1 and CDR2: SGHTA, FQGTGA. V was shortened by 1 base and J by 0 bases, with 11 bases between the two germline ends. The CDR3 nucleotides are TGTGCCAGCAGCTTAAATCTCGACAGTAGCACAGATACGCAGTATTTT. Translating gives CASSLNLDSSTDTQYF.

The J gene is TRBJ1-3, the V gene TRBV7-2; the match to TRBD1 covers 7 bases. Germline V gene data show CDR1 as SGHTA and CDR2 as FQGNSA. J gave up 2 bases and V 5 bases, and 6 bases lay outside the gene matches. This CDR3 is built from 15 residues. The CDR3, as DNA: TGTGCCAGCAGCACACCTACAGGGGCTGGAAACACCATATATTTT. Amino acids: CASSTPTGAGNTIYF.

The chain couples TRBV7-2 to TRBJ2-7; D gene ambiguous. The germline gives CDR1 SGHTA, CDR2 FQGNSA. The V end lost 6 bases, the J end lost 0 bases, and 12 bases lay between the germline ends. The CDR3 length is 14 residues. The CDR3 sequence: CASSLILSSYEQYF. For the CDR3, the DNA is TGTGCCAGCAGTCTTATTCTGAGCTCCTACGAGCAGTACTTC. The full variable domain, in which reference TRBV7-2 and TRBJ2-7 provide the parts outside the CDR3, is GAGVSQSPSNKVTEKGKDVELRCDPISGHTALYWYRQSLGQGLEFLIYFQGNSAPDKSGLPSDRFSAERTGGSVSTLTIQRTQQEDSAVYLCASSLILSSYEQYFGPGTRLTVT.

The rearrangement links TRBV7-9 to TRBJ1-2, with 9 positions matching TRBD1. The CDR3 length is 15 residues. Germline V gene data show CDR1 as SEHNR and CDR2 as FQNEAQ (reference sequence). With V trimmed by 1 base and J by 6 bases, 6 bases remained unmatched. The CDR3 DNA reads TGTGCCAGCAGCTTAGGGGTCCGGGACAGGGATGGCTACACCTTC. It codes for CASSLGVRDRDGYTF.

The chain joins TRBV20-1 to TRBJ2-7; 7 bases align to TRBD1. The germline gives CDR1 DFQATT, CDR2 SNEGSKA (reference sequence). The CDR3 runs to 11 residues. Trimming at V came to 6 bases and at J to 4 bases, leaving 3 bases not matched to a gene. DNA for the CDR3: TGCAGTGCCCCCAGGGGGTACGAGCAGTACTTC. Translating it yields CSAPRGYEQYF.

The table lists this clone with a count of one. The chain employs TRBV7-9 and TRBJ2-3; D may be TRBD2 (6 bases). Trimming cost V 2 bases and J 5 bases, with 14 bases left between them. The CDR3 is 15 amino acids. The germline gives CDR1 SEHNR, CDR2 FQNEAQ (reference sequence). The CDR3 spells CASSLSGGVGDTQYF. CDR3 coding DNA: TGTGCCAGCAGCTTATCGGGCGGGGTAGGAGATACGCAGTATTTT.

The CDR3 spells CASSVRVGPPDTQYF. The CDR3 DNA is TGTGCCAGCAGCGTCCGGGTAGGCCCCCCCGATACGCAGTATTTT. V gene TRBV9 combines with J gene TRBJ2-3; no clear D gene. Germline V gene data show CDR1 as SGDLS and CDR2 as YYNGEE. V was shortened by 2 bases and J by 6 bases, with 16 bases between the two germline ends. This CDR3 spans 15 amino acids. The variable domain in full, with the rest retrieved from reference TRBV9 and TRBJ2-3, is DSGVTQTPKHLITATGQRVTLRCSPRSGDLSVYWYQQSLDQGLQFLIQYYNGEERAKGNILERFSAQQFPDLHSELNLSSLELGDSALYFCASSVRVGPPDTQYFGPGTRLTVL.

A few counts support this clone. The chain uses TRBV13 and TRBJ2-3; 8 bases agree with TRBD2. Germline V gene data show CDR1 as PRHDT and CDR2 as FYEKMQ (reference sequence). This CDR3 is built from 15 residues. With V trimmed by 4 bases and J by 4 bases, 7 bases remained unmatched. The CDR3 region is CASSWGPSGSDTQYF. The CDR3 bases are TGTGCCAGCAGCTGGGGTCCTAGCGGGTCAGATACGCAGTATTTT.

This chain connects TRBV6-1 to TRBJ1-2; possibly TRBD1 for D (6 bases). Looked up from germline, CDR1 is MNHNS and CDR2 is SASEGT. The ends were cut back, 0 bases at V and 8 bases at J, with 13 bases in the middle. This CDR3 has 14 residues. The CDR3 reads CASSEATGPWGYTF. The CDR3 coding sequence is TGTGCCAGCAGTGAAGCTACAGGGCCTTGGGGCTACACCTTC.

This clone was seen once. The genes are TRBV7-3 and TRBJ2-7, with 7 nucleotides matching TRBD1. The trim removed 0 bases at V and 6 bases at J, leaving 8 bases unmatched. This CDR3 is 15 amino acids long. Germline CDR1 reads SGHTA; CDR2 reads FQGTGA. DNA for the CDR3: TGTGCCAGCAGCTTAACAGGGGGCTATGTCAGCGAGCAGTACTTC. Its protein product is CASSLTGGYVSEQYF.

This sequence joins TRBV9 and TRBJ2-7; D gene unclear. This CDR3 region has 14 residues. Trimming removed 0 bases from V and 0 bases from J, with 7 bases in between. Germline V gives CDR1 SGDLS, CDR2 YYNGEE. CDR3 loop: CASSVDTSSYEQYF. The CDR3 DNA is TGTGCCAGCAGCGTAGACACCAGCTCCTACGAGCAGTACTTC.

V and J are TRBV27 and TRBJ2-3, with D perhaps matching TRBD2 (6 bases). Trimming cost V 3 bases and J 6 bases, with 16 bases left between them. The CDR3 sequence is 15 residues long. CDR1 and CDR2 (germline): MNHEY, SMNVEV (reference sequence). CDR3 coding DNA: TGTGCCAGCAGTTTCCTCGGTCCGGCGGGGGATACGCAGTATTTT. Translated, it gives CASSFLGPAGDTQYF.

The chain is built from TRBV4-3 and TRBJ2-7, with 7 bases aligning to TRBD2. V shed 1 base and J 4 bases; nucleotides not matched to a gene: 7. CDR1 and CDR2 (germline): LGHNA, YSLEER. The CDR3 is made up of 15 amino acids. The CDR3 coding sequence is TGCGCCAGCAGCCAAGCGGTGGGGGGGGGTTACGAGCAGTACTTC. Residues: CASSQAVGGGYEQYF.

The gene calls are TRBV4-1 and TRBJ1-1; the match to TRBD1 covers 7 bases. With 0 bases clipped from V and 1 base from J, the junction kept 8 bases outside the gene matches. From germline, CDR1 is MGHRA and CDR2 YSYEKL. The CDR3 runs 17 residues. CDR3 DNA sequence: TGCGCCAGCAGCCAAGATCCACCTACAGGGGCGAACACTGAAGCTTTCTTT. Protein: CASSQDPPTGANTEAFF.

The rearrangement links TRBV28 to TRBJ2-5, with 7 bases aligning to TRBD1. The germline CDR1 and CDR2 sequences are MDHEN and SYDVKM. V gave up 6 bases and J gave up 2 bases; unmatched junction bases: 3. There are 13 residues in the CDR3. The CDR3 nucleotides are TGTGCCAGCAGCCCGGACAGGCAAGAGACCCAGTACTTC. Translated: CASSPDRQETQYF.